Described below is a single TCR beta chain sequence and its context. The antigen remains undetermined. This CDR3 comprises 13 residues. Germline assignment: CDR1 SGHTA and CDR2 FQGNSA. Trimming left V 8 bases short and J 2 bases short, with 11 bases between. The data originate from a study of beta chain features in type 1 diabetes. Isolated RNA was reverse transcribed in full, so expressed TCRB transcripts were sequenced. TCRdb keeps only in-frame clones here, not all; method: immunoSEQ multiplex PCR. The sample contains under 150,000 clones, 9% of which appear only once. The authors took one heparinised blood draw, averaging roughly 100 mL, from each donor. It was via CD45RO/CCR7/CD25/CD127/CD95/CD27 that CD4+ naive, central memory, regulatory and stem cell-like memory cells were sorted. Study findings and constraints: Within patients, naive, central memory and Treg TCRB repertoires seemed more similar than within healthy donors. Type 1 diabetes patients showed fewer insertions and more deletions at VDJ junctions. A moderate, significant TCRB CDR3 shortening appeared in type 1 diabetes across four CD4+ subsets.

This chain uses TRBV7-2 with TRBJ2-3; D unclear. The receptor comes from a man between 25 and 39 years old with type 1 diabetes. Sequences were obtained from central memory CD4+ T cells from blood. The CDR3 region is CASRGTATDTQYF. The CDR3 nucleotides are TGTGCCAGCCGCGGCACTGCCACAGATACGCAGTATTTT.